One TCR beta chain is described in this entry. There is no known antigen for this receptor. Base qualities are not at hand, and no much larger clone is one base apart. This sample is drawn from a study of technical replicates of blood from several donors (dated by TCRdb to between 2016 and 2019). The germline V gene specifies MNHEY as CDR1 and SVGAGI as CDR2. V is cut by 6 bases and J by 7 bases, and the space between the germline ends is 18 bases. The CDR3 measures 14 amino acids from cysteine to phenylalanine. The read is trimmed to its CDR3 DNA, 42 bases read in frame from base 1. Libraries were prepared through the immunoSEQ multiplex PCR assay. TCRdb stores this immuneACCESS table with in-frame sequences only. Part of the clones is absent; in the studies checked, under half of the shortfall reflects unresolved V genes, and no reason is known for the rest. For this sample there are tens of thousands of clones; around 94% appear just once. The ten biggest clones cover 0.25% to 0.3% of the sample.

The chain is made from TRBV6-5 and TRBJ1-1, with an unclear D gene assignment. The source is a human donor in good health. The sequenced sample consisted of T cells isolated from PBMCs. The DNA reads TGTGCCAGCAGGCTAACACGGGAGCGGGATGAAGCTTTCTTT. This translates into CASRLTRERDEAFF.